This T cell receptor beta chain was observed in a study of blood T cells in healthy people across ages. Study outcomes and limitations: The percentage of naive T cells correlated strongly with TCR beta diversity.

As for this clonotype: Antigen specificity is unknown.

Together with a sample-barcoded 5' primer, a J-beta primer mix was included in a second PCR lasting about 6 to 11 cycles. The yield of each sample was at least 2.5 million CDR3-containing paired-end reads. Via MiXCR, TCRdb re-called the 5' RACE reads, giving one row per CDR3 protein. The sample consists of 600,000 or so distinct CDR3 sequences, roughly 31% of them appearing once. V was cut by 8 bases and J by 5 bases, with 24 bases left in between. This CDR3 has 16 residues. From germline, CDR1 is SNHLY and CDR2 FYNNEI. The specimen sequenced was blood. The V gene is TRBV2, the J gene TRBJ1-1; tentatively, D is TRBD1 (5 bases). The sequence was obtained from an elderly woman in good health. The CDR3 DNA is TGTGCCAGCCTCCCTCGGTTTAGGGGTTCAGGAACTGAAGCTTTCTTT. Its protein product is CASLPRFRGSGTEAFF.